This T cell receptor beta chain was identified during a study of T cell clonotyping in hematopoietic cell transplantation. The time point was: recipient sample about 28 days before transplant, after cytoreduction. Only in-frame clones appear in the TCRdb table, and some are missing; sequencing was by immunoSEQ multiplex PCR. Found here are roughly 80,000 clones, about 96% of them singletons; the top ten hold 1.5% to 2%. This CDR3 contains 18 residues. Germline lookup yields CDR1 MDHEN and CDR2 SYDVKM. V trimming: 3 bases; J trimming: 2 bases; junction bases outside the gene matches: 11. The source was peripheral blood mononuclear cells, collected before stem cell transplant. The clonotype originates from a woman aged 50 to 65 with acute myeloid leukemia. Some clones in this sample may be carry-over from other donors' samples. The chain uses TRBV28 and TRBJ2-1; 9 bases match TRBD2. The CDR3 sequence: CASSFSLTLAGAYNEQFF. CDR3 sequence (DNA): TGTGCCAGCAGTTTCAGCCTCACCTTAGCGGGAGCCTACAATGAGCAGTTCTTC.